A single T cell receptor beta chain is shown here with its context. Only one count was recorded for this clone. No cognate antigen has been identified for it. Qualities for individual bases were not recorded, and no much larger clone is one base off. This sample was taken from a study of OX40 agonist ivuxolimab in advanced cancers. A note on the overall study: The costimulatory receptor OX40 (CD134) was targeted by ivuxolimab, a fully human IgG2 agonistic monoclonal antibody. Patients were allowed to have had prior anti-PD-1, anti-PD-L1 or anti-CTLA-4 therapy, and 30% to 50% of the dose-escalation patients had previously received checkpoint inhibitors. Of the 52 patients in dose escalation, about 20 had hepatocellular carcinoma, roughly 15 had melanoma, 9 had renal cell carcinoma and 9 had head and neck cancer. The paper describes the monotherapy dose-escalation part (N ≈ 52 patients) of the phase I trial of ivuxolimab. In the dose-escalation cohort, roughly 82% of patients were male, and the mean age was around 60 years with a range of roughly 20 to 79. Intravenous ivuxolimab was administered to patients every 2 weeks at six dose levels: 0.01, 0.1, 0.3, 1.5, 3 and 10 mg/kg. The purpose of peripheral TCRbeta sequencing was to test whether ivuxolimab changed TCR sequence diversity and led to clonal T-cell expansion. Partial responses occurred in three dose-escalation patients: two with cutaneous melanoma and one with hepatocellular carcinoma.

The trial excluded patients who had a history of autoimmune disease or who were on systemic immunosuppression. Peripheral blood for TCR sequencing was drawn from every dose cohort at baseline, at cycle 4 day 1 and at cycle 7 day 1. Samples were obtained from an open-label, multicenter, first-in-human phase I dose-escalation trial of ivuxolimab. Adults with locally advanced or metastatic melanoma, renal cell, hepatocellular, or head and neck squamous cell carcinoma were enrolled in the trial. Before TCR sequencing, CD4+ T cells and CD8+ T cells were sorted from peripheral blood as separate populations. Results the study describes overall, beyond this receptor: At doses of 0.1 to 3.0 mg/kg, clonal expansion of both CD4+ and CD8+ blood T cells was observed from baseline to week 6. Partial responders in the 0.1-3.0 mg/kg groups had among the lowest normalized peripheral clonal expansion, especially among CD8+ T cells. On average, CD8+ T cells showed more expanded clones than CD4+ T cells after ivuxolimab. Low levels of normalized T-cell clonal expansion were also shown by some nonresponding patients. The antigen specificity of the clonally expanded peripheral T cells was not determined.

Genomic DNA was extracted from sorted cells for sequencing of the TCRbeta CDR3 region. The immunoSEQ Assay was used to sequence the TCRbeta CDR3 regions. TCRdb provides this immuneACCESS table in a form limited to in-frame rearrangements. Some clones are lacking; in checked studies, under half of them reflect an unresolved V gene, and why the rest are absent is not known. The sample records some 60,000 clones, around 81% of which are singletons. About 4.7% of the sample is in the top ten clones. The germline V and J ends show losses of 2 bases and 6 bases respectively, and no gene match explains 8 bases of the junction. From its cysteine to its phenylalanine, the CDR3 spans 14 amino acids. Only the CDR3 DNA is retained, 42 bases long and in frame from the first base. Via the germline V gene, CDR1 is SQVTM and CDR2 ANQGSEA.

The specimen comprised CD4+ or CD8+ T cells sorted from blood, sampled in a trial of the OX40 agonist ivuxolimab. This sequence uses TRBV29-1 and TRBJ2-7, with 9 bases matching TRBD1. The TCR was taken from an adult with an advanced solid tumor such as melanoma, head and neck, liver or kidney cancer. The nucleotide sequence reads TGCAGCGTTGAATTGGGGACAGGGTTGGGCGAGCAGTACTTC. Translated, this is CSVELGTGLGEQYF.